This T cell receptor (beta chain) was recovered during a study of shared clonotypes between healthy human individuals. In regard to this clone: Its target is not known. This may come from a read error, since a much larger clone is one base off.

Donors had no recently reported acute infections or vaccinations and were HIV-negative. Profiling relied on immunoSEQ multiplex PCR, and the TCRdb table lists in-frame clones only, not all of them. In the table there are about 1.1 million clones, about 84% of which are singletons. Points from the study as a whole: Larger estimated richness was generally seen in naive subsets than in memory subsets.

The CDR3 consists of 11 residues. Per the germline V gene, CDR1 is MDHEN and CDR2 is SYDVKM. The germline V and J ends were trimmed by 8 bases and 7 bases, with 9 bases remaining between them. Sample: memory CD4+ T cells from PBMCs. Subset defined: CD45RA-negative fraction. J is TRBJ2-1 and V is TRBV28; D is undetermined. This clonotype was sampled from a man younger than 30 in good health. Some clones in this sample may be carry-over from other donors' samples. CDR3 loop: CASGPENEQFF. The DNA of the CDR3 is TGTGCCAGCGGCCCCGAAAATGAGCAGTTCTTC.